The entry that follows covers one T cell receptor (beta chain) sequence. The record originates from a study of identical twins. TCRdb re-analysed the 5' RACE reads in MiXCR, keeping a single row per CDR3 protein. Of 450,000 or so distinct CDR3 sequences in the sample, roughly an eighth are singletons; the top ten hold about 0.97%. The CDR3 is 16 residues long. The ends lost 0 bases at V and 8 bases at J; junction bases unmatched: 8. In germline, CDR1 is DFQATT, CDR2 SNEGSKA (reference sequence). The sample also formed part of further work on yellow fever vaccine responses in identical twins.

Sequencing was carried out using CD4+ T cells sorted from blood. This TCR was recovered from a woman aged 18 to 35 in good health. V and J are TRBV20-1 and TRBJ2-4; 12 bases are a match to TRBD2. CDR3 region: CSARDSTSGSFHIQYF. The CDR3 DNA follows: TGCAGTGCTAGAGACTCGACTAGCGGGAGTTTTCACATTCAGTACTTC.